This is a list of T cell receptor beta chains from one sample in a study of identical twins. TCRdb re-called the 5' RACE reads through MiXCR, storing one row per CDR3 protein. The table records about 570,000 distinct CDR3 sequences, more than 9% of them present only once. This sample also belongs to another study, concerning yellow fever vaccine responses in identical twins.

Material for sequencing was PBMCs. These receptors were taken from a woman younger than 35 in good health. CDR3s leave out the opening cysteine and the closing phenylalanine or tryptophan.

j_gene,v_gene,len,CDR3aa
TRBJ2-3,TRBV5-1,11,ASSLREGDTQY
TRBJ2-5,TRBV5-1,12,ASSWSTDQETQY
TRBJ2-1,TRBV9,15,ASSVVGSGSSYNEQF
TRBJ2-7,TRBV4-2,12,ASSPTHEGIEQY
TRBJ1-1,TRBV30,10,AWGGEVTEAF
TRBJ2-7,TRBV29-1,10,SVEASSYEQY
TRBJ2-1,TRBV24-1,11,ATSDAGRNEQF
TRBJ2-5,TRBV12-3/TRBV12-4,10,ASSTVAETQY
TRBJ2-2,TRBV29-1,13,SVSRQGADTGELF
TRBJ2-1,TRBV14,13,ASSWLAGESNEQF
TRBJ2-7,TRBV6-1,11,AIKGSRYYEQY
TRBJ1-4,TRBV5-1,12,ASSFGSTNEKLF
TRBJ1-1,TRBV29-1,9,SAIDPGKAF
TRBJ2-3,TRBV11-2,13,ASSLRKREGGTQY
TRBJ1-4,TRBV12-3/TRBV12-4,10,ASSPSGEKLF
TRBJ2-1,TRBV7-9,13,ASSRSTSAYNEQF
TRBJ2-7,TRBV20-1,10,SAGGGSYEQY
TRBJ2-2,TRBV4-2,17,ASSQDRGLAGENTGELF
TRBJ2-3,TRBV25-1,14,ASSARDRGSTDTQY
TRBJ2-3,TRBV20-1,12,SAIRQGPTDTQY
TRBJ2-2,TRBV5-5,14,ASSLRQDRNTGELF
TRBJ2-2,TRBV5-1,13,ASSLDQPSTGELF
TRBJ2-5,TRBV5-5,13,ASSRGQGLGETQY
TRBJ2-7,TRBV28,13,ASNQLTSDHYEQY
TRBJ2-3,TRBV5-1,13,ASSPGQGNTDTQY
TRBJ2-5,TRBV6-1,13,ASSRRDRGQETQY
TRBJ1-2,TRBV27,13,ASSFLAQAGAGYT
TRBJ2-1,TRBV3-1,12,ASSQSDRGNEQF
TRBJ2-3,TRBV11-2,13,ASSSRTGSTDTQY
TRBJ2-1,TRBV12-3/TRBV12-4,10,ASSHKGNEQF
TRBJ2-7,TRBV9,12,ASSASSISYEQY
TRBJ1-2,TRBV12-3/TRBV12-4,13,ASSLTVQGNYGYT
TRBJ2-7,TRBV5-5,14,ASSLETVSIYYEQY
TRBJ2-7,TRBV20-1,14,SARDFGTTSSYEQY
TRBJ2-3,TRBV29-1,14,SVDPSLSGGTDTQY
TRBJ2-5,TRBV4-1,13,ASSGLAGVAETQY
TRBJ2-4,TRBV18,10,ASSPPQGVGD
TRBJ2-7,TRBV4-1,13,ASSDGRGNGYEQY
TRBJ1-1,TRBV4-2,14,ASSQSDSREGTEAF
TRBJ2-2,TRBV20-1,11,SAWALRAGELF
TRBJ2-5,TRBV30,10,AWTGGQETQY
TRBJ2-2,TRBV5-1,16,ASSLGTPPRGSTGELF
TRBJ1-2,TRBV20-1,10,SALIGTAGYT
TRBJ2-7,TRBV7-2,12,ASSLVPGRYEQY
TRBJ2-1,TRBV6-1,12,ASSPTDTYNEQF
TRBJ2-5,TRBV7-9,11,ASSPELPETQY
TRBJ2-7,TRBV23-1,13,ASSQRLIPLYEQY
TRBJ1-1,TRBV3-1,11,ASSSPGQSEAF
TRBJ2-1,TRBV7-2,13,ASSQTSGAYNEQF
TRBJ1-6,TRBV5-6,14,ASSLEGVFYNSPLH
TRBJ2-7,TRBV25-1,10,ASSGSGYEQY
TRBJ2-5,TRBV29-1,13,SVKTSGRGGETQY